This entry lists 30 T cell receptor beta chains sequenced from one sample in a study of blood T cell repertoires in COVID-19. Clones were read by immunoSEQ multiplex PCR, and TCRdb kept only the in-frame ones, dropping some. The profile covers approximately 210,000 clones, with approximately 90% appearing a single time and around 1.2% taken by the ten largest. Sequencing was carried out using peripheral blood. Receptors were obtained from a man aged 25-45 years with acute or convalescent COVID-19.

The V gene is TRBV19, the J gene TRBJ2-2, with TRBD1 as a possible D gene (5 bases). V was trimmed by 4 bases and J by 6 bases, leaving 12 bases between them. The CDR3 is 14 residues long. In germline, CDR1 is LNHDA, CDR2 SQIVND (reference sequence). Written as DNA, the CDR3 is TGTGCCAGTAGTAGGCAGGGAAGGCCCGGGGAGCTGTTTTTT. This gives the protein CASSRQGRPGELFF.

This clone was observed a single time. The chain uses TRBV19 and TRBJ2-3, with TRBD1 identical over 7 bases. Germline loops: CDR1 LNHDA, CDR2 SQIVND (reference sequence). This CDR3 contains 14 residues. V gave up 5 bases and J gave up 9 bases; unmatched junction bases: 11. The CDR3: CASSWGQPQVTQYF. The CDR3 coding sequence is TGTGCCAGTAGTTGGGGACAGCCGCAAGTAACGCAGTATTTT. The full variable domain, completed using reference TRBV19 and TRBJ2-3, is DGGITQSPKYLFRKEGQNVTLSCEQNLNHDAMYWYRQDPGQGLRLIYYSQIVNDFQKGDIAEGYSVSREKKESFPLTVTSAQKNPTAFYLCASSWGQPQVTQYFGPGTRLTVL.

CDR3 coding DNA: TGTGCCAGCAGTTTATCCGGGGGAAACATTCAGTACTTC. Encoded protein: CASSLSGGNIQYF. V and J are TRBV28 and TRBJ2-4, with D possibly matching TRBD2 (6 bases). Looked up from germline, CDR1 is MDHEN and CDR2 is SYDVKM. The V gene lost 1 base and the J gene lost 6 bases, with 7 bases spanning the gap. The CDR3 covers 13 residues.

This chain uses TRBV9 with TRBJ1-6, with 9 bases identical to TRBD1. Germline V lookup: CDR1 SGDLS, CDR2 YYNGEE. The length of the CDR3 is 15 residues. J was trimmed by 9 bases and V by 4 bases; bases with no gene match: 8. The CDR3 here is CASSPRQGEGSPLHF. The CDR3 DNA is TGTGCCAGCAGCCCCCGACAGGGGGAAGGTTCACCCCTCCACTTT.

This chain joins TRBV10-3 and TRBJ1-3; D not resolved. Germline V gives CDR1 ENHRY, CDR2 SYGVKD. CDR3 size: 12 residues. The ends were cut back, 4 bases at V and 6 bases at J, with 7 bases in the middle. The CDR3 is CAISADLNTIYF. The CDR3 region has the DNA TGTGCCATCAGTGCAGATTTAAACACCATATATTTT.

The chain employs TRBV7-3 and TRBJ1-1, with 8 bases lining up with TRBD1. The CDR3 sequence is 15 residues long. The germline gives CDR1 SGHTA, CDR2 FQGTGA. The junction had 6 bases not matched to a gene; V was cut back by 2 bases and J by 4 bases. The CDR3 sequence is CASSLGQGRGTEAFF. The CDR3 bases are TGTGCCAGCAGCTTAGGACAGGGTAGGGGCACTGAAGCTTTCTTT.

The chain is built from TRBV7-6 and TRBJ2-3; 9 bases match TRBD2. V lost 0 bases and J lost 0; bases outside the gene matches: 16. Germline V gives CDR1 SGHVS, CDR2 FNYEAQ. This CDR3 has 21 amino acids. CDR3 nucleotide sequence: TGTGCCAGCAGCTTAGCTGAAACCCCTAGCGGGGTTCCAGCTAGCACAGATACGCAGTATTTT. Translating it yields CASSLAETPSGVPASTDTQYF.

V is TRBV5-1 and J is TRBJ1-1; a possible D gene is TRBD1 (6 bases). The ends were cut back, 7 bases at V and 0 bases at J, with 16 bases in the middle. The CDR3 totals 15 residues. Germline V gives CDR1 SGHRS, CDR2 YFSETQ. CDR3 nucleotide sequence: TGCGCCAGCGTCCGGGACACCAACATGAACACTGAAGCTTTCTTT. Translated, it gives CASVRDTNMNTEAFF.

The gene calls are TRBV19 and TRBJ1-1; D perhaps matches TRBD1 (5 bases). CDR1 is LNHDA, CDR2 SQIVND, per germline (reference sequence). Trimming took 3 bases from V and 0 from J, leaving 14 bases between them. CDR3 length: 16 amino acids. CDR3 residues: CASSIQAGLMNTEAFF. CDR3 sequence (DNA): TGTGCCAGTAGTATTCAGGCAGGGTTGATGAACACTGAAGCTTTCTTT.

This rearrangement joins TRBV3-1 (or the pseudogene TRBV3-2) to TRBJ2-3; the D gene is possibly TRBD1 (6 bases). Trimming removed 1 base from V and 2 bases from J, with 13 bases in between. This CDR3 comprises 16 residues. Germline lookup yields CDR1 LGHDT and CDR2 YNNKEL (reference sequence). The chain's CDR3 is CASSQGWQGSTDTQYF. CDR3 nucleotide sequence: TGTGCCAGCAGCCAAGGATGGCAGGGGTCCACAGATACGCAGTATTTT.

This rearrangement joins TRBV25-1 to TRBJ2-7; D might be TRBD2 (5 bases). Germline lookup yields CDR1 MGHDK and CDR2 SYGVNS. The CDR3 consists of 14 residues. Between the trimmed V and J ends, which lost 4 bases and 7 bases, there was a span of 17 bases. For the CDR3, the DNA is TGTGCCAGCAGTGGGGCGGTGTCCTCGGGGGAGCAGTACTTC. This translates into CASSGAVSSGEQYF.

The chain is built from TRBV5-1 and TRBJ1-2; TRBD1 might be the D (5 bases). This CDR3 has 18 residues. Germline V lookup: CDR1 SGHRS, CDR2 YFSETQ. V lost 4 bases, J lost 5 bases, and 27 bases lay in between. The CDR3, as DNA: TGCGCCAGCAGCCCGGGGGGTGGTGTAGTCCAGGGAAATTATGGCTACACCTTC. This encodes CASSPGGGVVQGNYGYTF. Full variable domain (remainder filled in from reference TRBV5-1 and TRBJ1-2): KAGVTQTPRYLIKTRGQQVTLSCSPISGHRSVSWYQQTPGQGLQFLFEYFSETQRNKGNFPGRFSGRQFSNSRSEMNVSTLELGDSALYLCASSPGGGVVQGNYGYTFGSGTRLTVV.

J is TRBJ1-1 and V is TRBV7-9, with 7 bases fitting TRBD1. The V gene end was trimmed by 3 bases and the J gene end by 5 bases; junction bases not matched to a gene: 9. Germline CDR1 is SEHNR and CDR2 is FQNEAQ (reference sequence). The CDR3 length is 15 residues. For the CDR3, the DNA is TGTGCCAGCAGCTTGACCCCGACAGGGAGAACTGAAGCTTTCTTT. Translating it yields CASSLTPTGRTEAFF.

DNA of the CDR3: TGCGCCAGCAGCCGGGCTGGACAGACGTACGAGCAGTACTTC. Encoded protein: CASSRAGQTYEQYF. The rearrangement joins TRBV4-1 to TRBJ2-7, with D possibly being TRBD1 (6 bases). This CDR3 has 14 residues. Germline values: CDR1 MGHRA, CDR2 YSYEKL. V lost 4 bases and J lost 4, with 14 bases in between.

The chain employs TRBV28 and TRBJ2-7, with TRBD2 matching over 10 bases. The CDR3 runs 17 residues. The V gene end was trimmed by 3 bases and the J gene end by 3 bases; junction bases not matched to a gene: 11. Germline lookup yields CDR1 MDHEN and CDR2 SYDVKM. The CDR3 nucleotides read TGTGCCAGCAGTTTTGTATTTCTAGCGGGAGTTGTCTACGAGCAGTACTTC. Its translation: CASSFVFLAGVVYEQYF. Combining the CDR3 with reference TRBV28 and TRBJ2-7 gives the whole variable domain DVKVTQSSRYLVKRTGEKVFLECVQDMDHENMFWYRQDPGLGLRLIYFSYDVKMKEKGDIPEGYSVSREKKERFSLILESASTNQTSMYLCASSFVFLAGVVYEQYFGPGTRLTVT.

V is TRBV19 and J is TRBJ1-1, with 10 positions matching TRBD1. V lost 8 bases and J lost 2; bases outside the gene matches: 5. Germline CDR1 and CDR2: LNHDA and SQIVND (reference sequence). The CDR3 sequence is 14 residues long. CDR3 sequence (DNA): TGTGCCAGTTGTAAGACAGGGGGCAACACTGAAGCTTTCTTT. Protein sequence: CASCKTGGNTEAFF.

This chain links TRBV2 with TRBJ2-1; 12 bases are shared with TRBD2. J lost 9 bases, V lost 5 bases, and 5 bases had no gene match. This CDR3 comprises 14 residues. Germline CDR1 SNHLY, CDR2 FYNNEI. The CDR3, as DNA: TGTGCCAGCAGTCGACTAGCGGGAGAAGGTGAGCAGTTCTTC. It yields the protein CASSRLAGEGEQFF.

The gene calls are TRBV7-9 and TRBJ2-5; 12 nucleotides agree with TRBD2. From germline, CDR1 is SEHNR and CDR2 FQNEAQ (reference sequence). Losses at the gene ends were 3 bases for V and 5 bases for J; bases not matched to a gene: 13. This CDR3 is built from 18 residues. This CDR3 is CASSFPGRTSGIWETQYF. Written as DNA, the CDR3 is TGTGCCAGCAGCTTCCCGGGTAGGACTAGCGGGATTTGGGAGACCCAGTACTTC. The variable domain in full, completed from reference TRBV7-9 and TRBJ2-5, reads DTGVSQNPRHKITKRGQNVTFRCDPISEHNRLYWYRQTLGQGPEFLTYFQNEAQLEKSRLLSDRFSAERPKGSFSTLEIQRTEQGDSAMYLCASSFPGRTSGIWETQYFGPGTRLLVL.

V usage is TRBV18 and J usage is TRBJ1-6; 7 nucleotides match TRBD1. This CDR3 is 14 amino acids long. Germline assignment: CDR1 KGHSH and CDR2 LQKENI. Trimming took 4 bases from V and 5 from J; bases not matched to a gene: 2. The CDR3 nucleotides are TGTGCCAGCTCACAACAGGGGAATAATTCACCCCTCCACTTT. It translates to CASSQQGNNSPLHF.

CDR3 loop: CASSLLGQSSYEQYF. The CDR3 coding sequence is TGTGCCAGCAGCTTACTGGGACAGAGCTCCTACGAGCAGTACTTC. This chain joins TRBV7-8 and TRBJ2-7, with 7 bases identical to TRBD1. This CDR3 is built from 15 residues. Unmatched junction bases numbered 4, after V lost 2 bases and J lost 0 bases. Germline CDR1 is SGHVS and CDR2 is FQNEAQ. The whole variable domain, filled in from reference TRBV7-8 and TRBJ2-7, reads GAGVSQSPRYKVAKRGQDVALRCDPISGHVSLFWYQQALGQGPEFLTYFQNEAQLDKSGLPSDRFFAERPEGSVSTLKIQRTQQEDSAVYLCASSLLGQSSYEQYFGPGTRLTVT.

This chain links TRBV11-3 with TRBJ2-1, with 11 bases identical to TRBD2. Germline V gene data show CDR1 as SGHNT and CDR2 as YENEEA. The trim removed 5 bases at V and 3 bases at J, leaving 3 bases unmatched. This CDR3 has 15 amino acids. The CDR3 loop reads CASSTSGSGYNEQFF. Here the CDR3 DNA reads TGTGCCAGCAGCACTAGCGGGAGCGGCTACAATGAGCAGTTCTTC.

The chain has TRBV5-1 and TRBJ2-4; TRBD2 aligns across 12 bases. V lost 1 base, J lost 4 bases, and 0 bases stayed unmatched. Germline V CDR1 and CDR2: SGHRS, YFSETQ. The CDR3 covers 15 residues. Here the CDR3 DNA reads TGCGCCAGCAGCTTGACTAGCGGGGGGAAAAACATTCAGTACTTC. Translated: CASSLTSGGKNIQYF.

The CDR3 DNA reads as TGTGCCAGCAGTTACTCGTCCAGGGTCGGTTTAGAAAAACTGTTTTTT. Protein: CASSYSSRVGLEKLFF. The chain couples TRBV6-5 to TRBJ1-4, with TRBD1 as a possible D gene (5 bases). From germline, CDR1 is MNHEY and CDR2 SVGAGI. Trimming removed 0 bases from V and 8 bases from J, with 16 bases in between. This CDR3 contains 16 residues.

The rearrangement links TRBV29-1 to TRBJ1-4; 9 positions match TRBD1. Germline-derived CDR1 and CDR2 are SQVTM and ANQGSEA. Unmatched junction bases numbered 11, after V lost 6 bases and J lost 0 bases. The CDR3 has 17 residues. DNA of the CDR3: TGCAGCGTAAGCAGAACGGGACAGGGCGCAACTAATGAAAAACTGTTTTTT. Residues: CSVSRTGQGATNEKLFF. The full variable domain, with the rest looked up from reference TRBV29-1 and TRBJ1-4, is SAVISQKPSRDICQRGTSLTIQCQVDSQVTMMFWYRQQPGQSLTLIATANQGSEATYESGFVIDKFPISRPNLTFSTLTVSNMSPEDSSIYLCSVSRTGQGATNEKLFFGSGTQLSVL.

J is TRBJ2-1 and V is TRBV30; 7 nucleotides line up with TRBD2. The CDR3 extends over 14 amino acids. With 1 base clipped from V and 5 bases from J, the junction kept 5 bases outside the gene matches. In germline, CDR1 is GTSNPN, CDR2 SVGIG (reference sequence). CDR3 sequence: CAWSDGRPHNEQFF. CDR3 in DNA: TGTGCCTGGAGTGACGGGAGGCCGCACAATGAGCAGTTCTTC.

This chain uses TRBV7-6 with TRBJ2-7, with a tentative D call TRBD2 (5 bases). The germline CDR1 and CDR2 sequences are SGHVS and FNYEAQ. The V end lost 4 bases, the J end lost 2 bases, and 18 bases lay between the germline ends. The CDR3 is 16 residues long. CDR3 DNA: TGTGCCAGCAGCTCCCGGGAAGAATTAAGGACCTACGAGCAGTACTTC. It codes for CASSSREELRTYEQYF.

This rearrangement joins TRBV28 to TRBJ2-3; possibly TRBD1 for D (6 bases). Trimming took off 2 bases at V and 2 bases at J, with 14 bases between the two ends. There are 16 residues in the CDR3. Germline CDR1 MDHEN, CDR2 SYDVKM. CDR3 nucleotides: TGTGCCAGCAGTTTAACAGGGCCGGGGCCCACAGATACGCAGTATTTT. Its protein is CASSLTGPGPTDTQYF.

CDR3: CASSFAGQPNTGELFF. The CDR3 nucleotides read TGTGCCAGCAGTTTCGCGGGACAGCCAAACACCGGGGAGCTGTTTTTT. The chain couples TRBV27 to TRBJ2-2; possible D gene TRBD1, 7 bases. From germline, CDR1 is MNHEY and CDR2 SMNVEV (reference sequence). Trimming took off 3 bases at V and 2 bases at J, with 13 bases between the two ends. This CDR3 spans 16 amino acids.

The chain links TRBV11-2 to TRBJ2-1; TRBD1 aligns across 9 bases. After removal of 1 base from V and 8 bases from J, the junction contained 6 bases not matched to a gene. This CDR3 region has 15 residues. Germline CDR1 is SGHAT and CDR2 is FQNNGV. DNA of the CDR3: TGTGCCAGCAGCTTAGTACAGGGGGCAATTCATGAGCAGTTCTTC. As protein: CASSLVQGAIHEQFF.

The rearrangement joins TRBV9 to TRBJ1-4; weak D call: TRBD1 (5 bases). CDR3 length: 14 amino acids. V lost 5 bases and J 8 bases, leaving 16 bases between the germline ends. Germline V lookup: CDR1 SGDLS, CDR2 YYNGEE. As DNA, the CDR3 is TGTGCCAGCAGTCCGGGACTCCTGCGGGAAAAACTGTTTTTT. Translation gives CASSPGLLREKLFF.